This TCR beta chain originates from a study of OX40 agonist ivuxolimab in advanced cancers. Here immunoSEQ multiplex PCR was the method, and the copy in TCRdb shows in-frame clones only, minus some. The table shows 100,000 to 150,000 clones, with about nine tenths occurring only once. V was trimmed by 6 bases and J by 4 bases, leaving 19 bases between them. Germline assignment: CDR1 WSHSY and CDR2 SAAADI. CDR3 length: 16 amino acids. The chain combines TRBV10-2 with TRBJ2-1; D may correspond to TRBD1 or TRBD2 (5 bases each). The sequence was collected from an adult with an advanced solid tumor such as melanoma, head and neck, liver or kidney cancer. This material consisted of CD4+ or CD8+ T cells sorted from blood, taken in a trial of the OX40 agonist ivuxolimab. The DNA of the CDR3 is TGCGCCAGCAGGAGGTCCGGGACGGCAGAATACAATGAGCAGTTCTTC. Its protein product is CASRRSGTAEYNEQFF.